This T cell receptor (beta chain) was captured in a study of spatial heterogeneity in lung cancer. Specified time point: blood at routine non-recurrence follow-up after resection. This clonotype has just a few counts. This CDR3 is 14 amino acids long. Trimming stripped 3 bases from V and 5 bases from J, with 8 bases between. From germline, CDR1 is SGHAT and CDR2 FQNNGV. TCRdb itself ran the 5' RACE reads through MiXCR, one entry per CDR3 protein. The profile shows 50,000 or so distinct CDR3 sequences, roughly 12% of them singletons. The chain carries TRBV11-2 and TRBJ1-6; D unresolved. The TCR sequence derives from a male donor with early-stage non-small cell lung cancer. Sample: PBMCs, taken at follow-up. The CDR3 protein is CASSFGMNNSPLHF. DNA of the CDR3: TGTGCCAGCAGCTTTGGAATGAATAATTCACCCCTCCACTTT.